A single sample is the source of the 14 T cell receptor beta chains below, sequenced in a study of shared clonotypes between healthy human individuals. Here immunoSEQ multiplex PCR was the method, and the copy in TCRdb shows in-frame clones only, minus some. The data show about 590,000 clones, nearly 97% seen once. CD8 cells classed as naive were CD45RO-negative and positively selected for CCR7, excluding terminally differentiated effector memory CD45RA+ cells. Sequencing was done on a sample of naive CD8+ T cells sorted from blood. The origin of the receptors is a woman aged 25 to 39 in good health.

There are a few counts of this clone. This sequence joins TRBV10-3 and TRBJ1-2, with D uncertain. Trimming took 0 bases from V and 0 from J, leaving 11 bases between them. This CDR3 region has 16 residues. Germline CDR1 ENHRY, CDR2 SYGVKD. CDR3 protein: CAISESGTEANYGYTF. The CDR3 DNA sequence: TGTGCCATCAGTGAGTCCGGTACGGAGGCTAACTATGGCTACACCTTC.

This chain uses TRBV19 with TRBJ1-1; weak D call: TRBD1 (5 bases). Trimming took 1 base from V and 4 from J, leaving 10 bases between them. CDR3 size: 14 residues. Germline loops: CDR1 LNHDA, CDR2 SQIVND (reference sequence). The CDR3 region has the DNA TGTGCCAGTAGTATAGTATCAGGGACCACTGAAGCTTTCTTT. Translating gives CASSIVSGTTEAFF.

V is TRBV5-1 and J is TRBJ2-1; D is ambiguous. The germline CDR1 and CDR2 sequences are SGHRS and YFSETQ. The CDR3 contains 11 residues. Trimming shortened V by 5 bases and J by 7 bases, and 7 bases separated the two germline ends. CDR3 loop: CASSSMNEQFF. For the CDR3, the DNA is TGCGCCAGCAGTAGTATGAATGAGCAGTTCTTC.

The chain couples TRBV5-4 to TRBJ1-1, with D possibly matching TRBD1 (5 bases). Per the germline V gene, CDR1 is SGHNT and CDR2 is YYREEE (reference sequence). V lost 5 bases to trimming and J lost 4 bases, with 18 bases between them. The CDR3 runs to 15 residues. The chain's CDR3 is CASRSWGGSFTEAFF. CDR3 DNA: TGTGCCAGCAGGTCATGGGGGGGGAGTTTCACTGAAGCTTTCTTT.

The J gene is TRBJ1-1, the V gene TRBV28; D gene ambiguous. Trimming removed 5 bases at V and 4 bases at J, with 17 bases between. Germline V gene lookup returns CDR1 MDHEN and CDR2 SYDVKM. The CDR3 spans 15 residues. The CDR3 region is CASSARRIEFTEAFF. Here the CDR3 DNA reads TGTGCCAGCAGTGCCCGGAGGATAGAATTCACTGAAGCTTTCTTT.

V usage is TRBV6-5 and J usage is TRBJ2-7; no clear D. The length of the CDR3 is 14 residues. The V gene lost 2 bases and the J gene lost 7 bases, with 15 bases spanning the gap. CDR1 is MNHEY and CDR2 is SVGAGI in the germline V gene. CDR3 coding DNA: TGTGCCAGCAGTTACAGCGAAACAGCCGGGGAGCAGTACTTC. This gives the protein CASSYSETAGEQYF.

The chain uses TRBV11-1 and TRBJ2-7; the D is unclear. The CDR3 length is 13 residues. Germline V gene data show CDR1 as SGHAT and CDR2 as FQDESV (reference sequence). Trimming took off 5 bases at V and 3 bases at J, with 11 bases between the two ends. This chain's CDR3 is CASSQLKDYEQYF. As DNA, the CDR3 is TGTGCCAGCAGCCAGCTTAAAGACTACGAGCAGTACTTC.

The genes are TRBV14 and TRBJ2-1; no clear D gene. The CDR3 is made up of 13 amino acids. Per the germline V gene, CDR1 is SGHDN and CDR2 is FVKESK. V dropped 0 bases and J dropped 10 bases, with 10 bases sitting between them. The CDR3 DNA sequence: TGTGCCAGCAGCCAAGAACGAGCCTCCGAGCAGTTCTTC. It codes for CASSQERASEQFF.

The genes are TRBV29-1 and TRBJ2-3; no clear D gene. The CDR3 is made up of 12 amino acids. Germline CDR1 reads SQVTM; CDR2 reads ANQGSEA. Trimming left V 5 bases short and J 2 bases short, with 8 bases between. CDR3: CSVWQDTDTQYF. CDR3 coding DNA: TGCAGCGTTTGGCAGGACACAGATACGCAGTATTTT.

The V gene is TRBV7-9, the J gene TRBJ2-1, with TRBD1 matching over 7 bases. Losses at the gene ends were 1 base for V and 9 bases for J; bases not matched to a gene: 3. CDR1 and CDR2 from the germline V gene are SEHNR and FQNEAQ (reference sequence). The CDR3 runs to 13 residues. The chain's CDR3 is CASSLEGAVEQFF. CDR3 coding DNA: TGTGCCAGCAGCTTAGAGGGGGCCGTTGAGCAGTTCTTC.

A word on this clone: The sample carries other DNA sequences with the same CDR3. V and J are TRBV7-9 and TRBJ1-3; D uncertain. Germline CDR1 and CDR2: SEHNR and FQNEAQ (reference sequence). V lost 1 base and J 1 base, leaving 2 bases between the germline ends. The CDR3 is 13 amino acids. The CDR3 DNA sequence: TGTGCCAGCAGCTTAGGTTCTGGAAACACCATATATTTT. This encodes CASSLGSGNTIYF.

The J gene is TRBJ1-6, the V gene TRBV7-9, with TRBD1 as a possible D gene (5 bases). The germline CDR1 and CDR2 sequences are SEHNR and FQNEAQ (reference sequence). This CDR3 contains 15 residues. V was shortened by 10 bases and J by 5 bases, with 18 bases between the two germline ends. CDR3 protein: CAIPEGLENNSPLHF. The CDR3 DNA sequence: TGTGCCATCCCCGAGGGGCTTGAGAATAATTCACCCCTCCACTTT.

The rearrangement joins TRBV7-8 to TRBJ1-4, with 9 bases that match TRBD1. The length of the CDR3 is 15 residues. CDR1 is SGHVS and CDR2 is FQNEAQ in the germline V gene. V shed 6 bases and J 8 bases; nucleotides not matched to a gene: 10. The CDR3 bases are TGTGCCAGCAGATACCGGGACAGGGTGTCCGAAAAACTGTTTTTT. It yields the protein CASRYRDRVSEKLFF.

This sequence joins TRBV4-1 and TRBJ2-1; 11 bases agree with TRBD2. The CDR3 is 16 residues long. Losses at the gene ends were 4 bases for V and 4 bases for J; bases not matched to a gene: 6. Germline CDR1 is MGHRA and CDR2 is YSYEKL. CDR3 bases: TGCGCCAGCAGCCTCGGGACTAGCGGACCGTACAATGAGCAGTTCTTC. Protein product: CASSLGTSGPYNEQFF.